This T cell receptor beta chain was identified during a study of blood T cells in healthy people across ages. Then a second PCR, running about 6 to 12 cycles, was carried out with a sample-barcoded 5' primer and a J-beta primer mix. One entry per CDR3 protein, called by TCRdb with MiXCR from the 5' RACE reads. This sample has fewer than 800,000 distinct CDR3 sequences; roughly 32% occur once, and the top ten carry less than 20%. Looked up from germline, CDR1 is MNHNS and CDR2 is SASEGT. The J segment lost 4 bases and the V segment lost 5 bases, leaving 5 bases of the junction unmatched. The CDR3 is 15 amino acids. The table lists this clonotype with many counts.

The sequence was collected from a woman older than 75 in good health. The specimen was blood. The chain recombines TRBV6-1 with TRBJ2-3, with 11 bases fitting TRBD2. The CDR3 nucleotides are TGTGCCAGCAGTAGACTAGCGGGGTACCCAGATACGCAGTATTTT. It yields the protein CASSRLAGYPDTQYF.